What follows describes a single TCR beta chain. The antigen it recognizes is unknown. The input lacks base qualities; no much larger clone sits a single base away. The source of the sample is a study of blood T cell repertoires in COVID-19 (dated by TCRdb to 2020 to 2021). With regard to the full study: The collaborator samples originated in the United States, Italy and Spain and spanned the acute and convalescent phases of COVID-19. A de-identified subject ID, COVID-19 status, age in years and sex were almost always included in the sample metadata. The material from the prospective study consisted of cDNA or gDNA derived from T cells, B-cell-depleted T cells, or PBMCs. Samples came from the ongoing ImmuneRACE study (first 160 participants) plus 1,254 subjects from 6 global collaborators. Where available, HLA class I and class II types were obtained from metadata supplied by the sample provider rather than from assay-based typing. The repertoires were released in a freely available public database meant as a resource for research on the immune response to SARS-CoV-2. Subjects who had been exposed to COVID-19, were actively infected with it, or had recovered from it provided the deeply sampled blood TCRbeta repertoires that made up the dataset. Results the study describes overall, beyond this receptor: The quantity of clinical and demographic metadata differed by source and by participant and was supplied without curation.

V and J lose 4 bases and 8 bases, and a span of 15 bases separates them. According to the germline V gene, CDR1 reads SGHTS and CDR2 reads YDEGEE. Its CDR3 holds 13 amino acids, cysteine through phenylalanine. The DNA shown is the 39-base CDR3, in frame from base 1. TCRbeta CDR3 regions were amplified from genomic DNA using the immunoSEQ Assay, a bias-controlled multiplex PCR. The original pipeline was this. Nucleated cell counts per sample were estimated from amplification of reference gene primers within the assay. To quantify the absolute abundance of each unique TCRbeta CDR3 rearrangement, sequence reads were collapsed and filtered. For each sample, productive Simpson clonality was calculated by taking the square root of Simpson's diversity index across productive rearrangements. The table comes from immuneACCESS by way of TCRdb, which keeps in-frame sequences with V and J called. Part of the clones is missing from these tables; in studies checked, under half for an unresolved V gene and the rest for unknown reasons. Clone size and the V and J calls come from that table; the DNA yielded D and trimming. The sample table records about 190,000 clones; roughly 89% of these occur just once. The top ten constitute around 7% of the sample.

Collaborating institutions collected whole blood in K2EDTA tubes following their own protocols. For TCRbeta analysis, collaborator samples were shipped as frozen whole blood, as isolated PBMCs, or as DNA extracted from either sample type. The sequenced sample was peripheral blood. Recombination connected TRBV5-8 to TRBJ1-1; no confident D gene assignment can be made. This receptor was taken from a middle-aged man with acute or convalescent COVID-19. The CDR3 protein: CASSRGLGQEAFF. The base sequence is TGTGCCAGCAGCCGCGGGTTAGGTCAGGAAGCTTTCTTT.